One and the same sample provided the 25 T cell receptor beta chains below, sequenced in a study of tumor and adjacent non-tumor tissue in lung cancer. The library came from three nested PCR rounds adapted from ARM-PCR protocols. MiXCR was run by TCRdb on the multiplex PCR reads, yielding one entry per CDR3 protein. The data contain 65,000 to 80,000 distinct CDR3 sequences, around 73% of them singletons. RNA was extracted from bulk tissue without any cell sorting. Sequences were obtained from lung tumor tissue. The source of these receptors is a man in his sixties with non-small cell lung cancer.

In regard to this clonotype: A much larger clone lies one base from this, so it may be a read error. CDR3 sequence: CASSLAISYEQYF. Here the CDR3 DNA reads TGTGCCAGCAGTTTGGCAATCTCCTACGAGCAGTACTTC. The J gene is TRBJ2-7, the V gene TRBV28; D unresolved. The CDR3 length is 13 residues. Germline CDR1 MDHEN, CDR2 SYDVKM. The V end was cut by 3 bases, the J end by 0 bases, with 6 bases between.

Comments on this clonotype: The germline gene is not matched at one end of the junction; a read error may be the cause. V usage is TRBV10-3 and J usage is TRBJ1-2; possible D gene TRBD1, 6 bases. Germline V lookup: CDR1 ENHRY, CDR2 SYGVKD. CDR3 length: 13 residues. The CDR3 loop reads CAIIEGGAHDYTF. The CDR3 coding sequence is TGTGCCATCATTGAGGGGGGTGCACATGACTACACCTTC.

This clonotype occurred a few times. One junction end disagrees with the germline gene, perhaps due to a read error. The CDR3 DNA reads TGCGCCAGCAGCTTGGTCACCGGGACAGGGAACGGCGAGCATTACTTC. This codes for CASSLVTGTGNGEHYF. The rearrangement links TRBV5-1 to TRBJ2-7; TRBD1 aligns across 9 bases. Per the germline V gene, CDR1 is SGHRS and CDR2 is YFSETQ. The CDR3 sequence is 16 residues long.

The gene calls are TRBV10-3 and TRBJ2-3; TRBD2 matches at 7 bases. The V gene's germline CDR1 is ENHRY and CDR2 SYGVKD. The trim removed 2 bases at V and 2 bases at J, leaving 4 bases unmatched. CDR3 length equals 15 residues. Here the CDR3 reads CAISERTSVTDTQYF. CDR3 nucleotides: TGTGCCATCAGTGAGCGGACTAGTGTCACAGATACGCAGTATTTT.

V gene TRBV20-1 combines with J gene TRBJ2-7; 11 bases match TRBD2. The CDR3 runs 16 residues. Germline CDR1 and CDR2: DFQATT and SNEGSKA (reference sequence). The V and J ends lost 3 bases and 1 base, in that order; junction bases with no gene match: 8. CDR3 nucleotide sequence: TGCAGTGCTAGTCATATGACTAGCGGGACTTCCTACGAGCAGTACTTC. Protein sequence: CSASHMTSGTSYEQYF.

This clonotype occurred a few times. Compared with germline, one end of the junction differs, possibly owing to a read error. V is TRBV11-2 and J is TRBJ1-2; 7 nucleotides match TRBD1. The CDR3 runs 13 residues. Germline V gene sequence: CDR1 SGHAT, CDR2 FQNNGV. The CDR3 DNA sequence: TGTGCCAGCAGCTTAGACAGGGGGGATGGCTACACTTTC. Amino acid sequence: CASSLDRGDGYTF.

The gene calls are TRBV29-1 and TRBJ1-1, with D possibly matching TRBD1 (5 bases). The CDR3 runs to 12 residues. CDR1 SQVTM and CDR2 ANQGSEA come from the germline V gene. Written as DNA, the CDR3 is TGCAACTTAAAAAAGGGGAGGAATGAAGCTTTCTTT. It encodes CNLKKGRNEAFF.

A single count supports this clonotype. The gene calls are TRBV20-1 and TRBJ2-1; 7 nucleotides agree with TRBD2. The CDR3 contains 19 residues. CDR1 is DFQATT and CDR2 is SNEGSKA in the germline V gene (reference sequence). V gave up 3 bases and J gave up 3 bases; unmatched junction bases: 20. The CDR3 DNA is TGCAGTGCTAGTAAGACCGGACTAGTGGGAGTGAGGGTCTACAATGAGCAGTTCTTC. It translates to CSASKTGLVGVRVYNEQFF.

As regards this clonotype: Compared with germline, one end of the junction differs, possibly owing to a read error. V usage is TRBV20-1 and J usage is TRBJ2-7; TRBD2 matches 11 bases. There are 14 residues in the CDR3. In germline, CDR1 is DFQATT, CDR2 SNEGSKA (reference sequence). This CDR3 is CGASPTSGVYEQYF. The CDR3 DNA is TGCGGTGCTAGTCCGACTAGCGGGGTCTACGAGCAGTACTTC.

The J gene is TRBJ1-6, the V gene TRBV20-1; no firm D call. This CDR3 spans 13 amino acids. Trimming stripped 5 bases from V and 6 bases from J, with 11 bases between. Germline CDR1 DFQATT, CDR2 SNEGSKA (reference sequence). This chain's CDR3 is CSAEEHRNSPLHF. In DNA, the CDR3 is TGCAGTGCTGAAGAACACCGTAATTCACCCCTCCACTTT.

This clonotype was seen a single time. The CDR3 here is CISSEVTADTQYF. The CDR3 bases are TGTATCAGCAGCGAGGTGACGGCAGATACGCAGTATTTT. The gene calls are TRBV5-6 and TRBJ2-3; D is unresolved. CDR1 is SGHDT and CDR2 is YYEEEE in the germline V gene. The CDR3 has 13 residues.

The chain carries TRBV29-1 and TRBJ2-7, with D uncertain. The germline V gene has CDR1 SQVTM and CDR2 ANQGSEA. The CDR3 covers 11 residues. CDR3 region: CSIEQTYEQYF. The DNA of the CDR3 is TGCAGTATTGAACAGACCTACGAGCAGTACTTC.

This clonotype was seen a few times. The V and J genes are TRBV7-9 and TRBJ2-3; a weak D match, TRBD1 (5 bases). The V gene lost 1 base and the J gene lost 0 bases, with 11 bases spanning the gap. Germline V gene sequence: CDR1 SEHNR, CDR2 FQNEAQ (reference sequence). CDR3 size: 16 residues. The chain's CDR3 is CASSLGTTGSTDTQYF. The CDR3 bases are TGTGCCAGCAGCTTAGGTACAACAGGTAGCACAGATACGCAGTATTTT.

As for this clonotype: A read error may produce the germline difference seen at one junction end. The genes are TRBV6-1 and TRBJ2-1; D gene ambiguous. The V gene's germline CDR1 is MNHNS and CDR2 SASEGT. The CDR3 runs to 16 residues. The CDR3 spells CASSEARLVSYNEQFF. In DNA form, the CDR3 reads TGTGCCAGCAGTGAAGCACGTCTTGTCTCCTACAATGAGCAGTTCTTT.

In this sample, this clonotype turned up a few times. The chain employs TRBV28 and TRBJ2-1; D is unclear. The CDR3 runs 11 residues. Germline values: CDR1 MDHEN, CDR2 SYDVKM. CDR3 residues: CVSSPWGEQFF. Written as DNA, the CDR3 is TGTGTTAGCAGCCCCTGGGGAGAGCAGTTCTTC.

Remarks on this clonotype: Because it lacks the conserved phenylalanine or tryptophan at the end, this CDR3 is likely a read error. The rearrangement joins TRBV20-1 to TRBJ2-7; D gene uncertain. The germline V gene has CDR1 DFQATT and CDR2 SNEGSKA (reference sequence). The CDR3 is made up of 13 amino acids. CDR3: CSGLAENSYKQYS. The CDR3 coding sequence is TGCAGTGGCTTGGCGGAGAATTCCTACAAGCAGTACTCC.

On this clonotype itself: The conserved final phenylalanine or tryptophan is absent from the CDR3, which likely points to a read error. The chain joins TRBV2 to TRBJ2-5; maybe TRBD1 (6 bases). The CDR3 runs to 14 residues. Deletions cut 9 bases from V and 2 bases from J, with 16 bases between. CDR1 SNHLY and CDR2 FYNNEI come from the germline V gene. CDR3 sequence reads: CASRGTAFQETQYS. The CDR3 DNA reads TGTGCCAGTAGGGGGACGGCCTTTCAAGAGACCCAGTACTCC.

By proportion, this clonotype is large. The chain uses TRBV20-1 and TRBJ1-1; TRBD1 aligns across 9 bases. Unmatched junction bases numbered 8, after V lost 6 bases and J lost 3 bases. The CDR3 runs 14 residues. Germline values: CDR1 DFQATT, CDR2 SNEGSKA (reference sequence). The CDR3 sequence is CSAGPRDRDTEAFF. Here the CDR3 DNA reads TGCAGTGCCGGACCCCGGGACAGGGACACTGAAGCTTTCTTT.

This clonotype has at least ten counts. The chain has TRBV28 and TRBJ1-6; no definite D call. Germline V CDR1 and CDR2: MDHEN, SYDVKM. Trimming removed 5 bases from V and 4 bases from J, with 12 bases in between. The CDR3 runs 15 residues. CDR3 loop: CASSTGPIYNSPLHF. CDR3 nucleotide sequence: TGTGCCAGCAGTACCGGGCCCATTTATAATTCACCCCTCCACTTT.

This clonotype was detected many times. The chain employs TRBV12-3 or TRBV12-4 and TRBJ1-1; tentative D call: TRBD1 (5 bases). The CDR3 loop spans 13 amino acids. Trimming took off 7 bases at V and 6 bases at J, with 15 bases between the two ends. CDR3 residues: CASKIEGGAEAFF. The CDR3 DNA is TGTGCCAGCAAAATTGAGGGAGGGGCTGAAGCTTTCTTT.

The chain has TRBV6-1 and TRBJ2-5; TRBD2 matches 7 bases. V lost 6 bases and J lost 4; bases outside the gene matches: 11. This CDR3 region has 15 residues. CDR1 MNHNS and CDR2 SASEGT come from the germline V gene. CDR3 loop: CASRRSGIAGETQYF. The CDR3 DNA follows: TGTGCCAGCAGACGTTCGGGAATAGCGGGAGAGACCCAGTACTTC.

On this clonotype itself: The CDR3 does not end in the conserved phenylalanine or tryptophan, so this is likely a read error. The limits of the CDR3 on the DNA are not certain, so only TCRdb's listed CDR3 is given. The chain uses TRBV6-5 and TRBJ2-7; the listed D gene, TRBD2, was not tested against the DNA. Including both end residues, the CDR3 is 15 amino acids long. In germline, CDR1 is MNHEY, CDR2 SVGAGI. The CDR3 sequence: CARSYSRREMAEQYL.

A note on this clonotype: An end of the junction does not agree with germline; a read error may underlie this. The chain uses TRBV10-2 and TRBJ2-7; D not certain. CDR1 and CDR2 from the germline V gene are WSHSY and SAAADI. CDR3 length equals 13 residues. The CDR3 here is CARSASLYYERYF. DNA for the CDR3: TGCGCCAGGAGCGCGTCTCTGTACTACGAGCGGTACTTC.

Details on this clonotype: The junction does not match germline at one end; this may be a read error. This chain connects TRBV10-1 to TRBJ2-7; D might be TRBD2 (7 bases). Germline loops: CDR1 WNHNN, CDR2 SYGVQD (reference sequence). This CDR3 comprises 14 residues. This CDR3 is CATSDGGGGYEQYF. The DNA of the CDR3 is TGCGCCACCAGTGATGGGGGCGGGGGCTACGAGCAGTACTTC.

V is TRBV11-2 and J is TRBJ2-3; a weak D match, TRBD1 (6 bases). The CDR3 loop spans 15 amino acids. Germline V gene data show CDR1 as SGHAT and CDR2 as FQNNGV. V lost 2 bases and J lost 3, with 12 bases in between. CDR3 DNA sequence: TGTGCCAGCAGCTTATTAGGGGGTAGGACAGATACGCAGTATTTT. Its translation is CASSLLGGRTDTQYF.